Included here is one TCR beta chain sequence, with context. The sample originates from a study of shared clonotypes between healthy human individuals. J gave up 1 base and V 5 bases, and 18 bases lay outside the gene matches. Germline lookup yields CDR1 SGHNT and CDR2 YENEEA. The CDR3 has 19 residues. Deep was the level used in running the assay. The authors split each subset's genomic DNA evenly across several immunoSEQ plates. Measured with immunoSEQ multiplex PCR; TCRdb has only the in-frame clones, and not every one. The sample yields some 1 million clones, under 80% seen once. The chain is built from TRBV11-3 and TRBJ2-3, with TRBD2 identical over 7 bases. What was sequenced was memory CD4+ T cells sorted from blood. Subset denoted: CD45RA-negative fraction. This receptor was obtained from a man aged 18 to 30 in good health. Here the CDR3 DNA reads TGTGCCAGCAGCCCTGGGGAAAGCGGGACTTCCTTCCGCACAGATACGCAGTATTTT. Protein: CASSPGESGTSFRTDTQYF.